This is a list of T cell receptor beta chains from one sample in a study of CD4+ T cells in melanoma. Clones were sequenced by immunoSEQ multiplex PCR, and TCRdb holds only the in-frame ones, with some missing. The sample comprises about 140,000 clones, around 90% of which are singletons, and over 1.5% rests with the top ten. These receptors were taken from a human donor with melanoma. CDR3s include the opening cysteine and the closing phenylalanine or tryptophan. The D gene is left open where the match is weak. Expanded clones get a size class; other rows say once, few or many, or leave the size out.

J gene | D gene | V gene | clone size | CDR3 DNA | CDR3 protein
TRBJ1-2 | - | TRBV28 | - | TGTGCCAGCTTTGGGGCAGGGCGCTATGGCTACACCTTC | CASFGAGRYGYTF
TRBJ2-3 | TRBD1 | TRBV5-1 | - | TGCGCCAGCAATACAGGGGGCGTCGGCACAGATACGCAGTATTTT | CASNTGGVGTDTQYF
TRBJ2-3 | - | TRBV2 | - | TGTGCCAGCTCGAAGGAAGCGGGCCCTAGCACAGATACGCAGTATTTT | CASSKEAGPSTDTQYF
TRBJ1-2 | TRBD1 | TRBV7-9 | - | TGTGCCAGCAGCCGAGGGACAGCCCTTAACTATGGCTACACCTTC | CASSRGTALNYGYTF
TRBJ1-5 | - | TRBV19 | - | TGTGCCAGTAGTCGGCAGGTTGGTCAGCCCCAGCATTTT | CASSRQVGQPQHF
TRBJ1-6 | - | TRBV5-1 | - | TGCGCCAGCAGCTTGCAGGGAAGTAACTATAATTCACCCCTCCACTTT | CASSLQGSNYNSPLHF
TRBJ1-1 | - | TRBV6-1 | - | TGTGCCACCGCTCCAGGGAATACTAACACTGAAGCTTTCTTT | CATAPGNTNTEAFF
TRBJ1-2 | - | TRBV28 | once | TGTGCCAGCAGGATCCCTCCCCCCTTTGGTTCCGGCTACACCTTC | CASRIPPPFGSGYTF
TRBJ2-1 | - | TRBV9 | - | TGTGCCAGCAGCGTAGCTCCAGGGAACTACAATGAGCAGTTCTTC | CASSVAPGNYNEQFF
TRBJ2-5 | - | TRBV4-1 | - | TGCGCCAGCAGCCAAGGTGAGACCGGTAGCAAGGAGACCCAGTACTTC | CASSQGETGSKETQYF
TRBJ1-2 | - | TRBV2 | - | TGTGCCAGCGGGGCCTCGACAGTCATCTATGGCTACACCTTC | CASGASTVIYGYTF
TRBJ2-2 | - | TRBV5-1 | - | TGCGCCAGCGCCACGTCGTACACCGGGGAGCTGTTTTTT | CASATSYTGELFF
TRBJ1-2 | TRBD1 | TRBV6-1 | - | TGTGCCAGCAGAGGGGACAGGGCCGATGGCTACACCTTC | CASRGDRADGYTF
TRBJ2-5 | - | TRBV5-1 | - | TGCGCCAGCAGTCGACAGAGGGCGGAGACCCAGTACTTC | CASSRQRAETQYF
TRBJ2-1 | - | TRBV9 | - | TGTGCCAGCAGCGCAGCAGAGGGGAGGAATGAGCAGTTCTTC | CASSAAEGRNEQFF
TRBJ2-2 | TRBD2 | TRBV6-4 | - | TGTGCCAGCAGTACCCTAGCGGGGGGGATCACCGGGGAGCTGTTTTTT | CASSTLAGGITGELFF
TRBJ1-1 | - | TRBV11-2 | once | TGTGCCAGCAGCCGAGGGGCGGGAAACACTGAAGCTTTCTTT | CASSRGAGNTEAFF
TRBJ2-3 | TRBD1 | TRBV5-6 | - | TGTGCCAGCAGCCTGACAGGGGAGGGCACAGATACGCAGTATTTT | CASSLTGEGTDTQYF
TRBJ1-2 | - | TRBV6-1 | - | TGTGCCAGCAGTGAAGCGCTGGGGAACTATGGCTACACCTTC | CASSEALGNYGYTF
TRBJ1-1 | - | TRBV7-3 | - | TGTGCCAGCAGCTTATCCCCTATTGGGGAGGGTTTAAACACTGAAGCTTTCTTT | CASSLSPIGEGLNTEAFF
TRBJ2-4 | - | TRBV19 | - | TGTGCCAGTAAAGCCAGGCCTGTCCCCGAAAACATTCAGTACTTC | CASKARPVPENIQYF
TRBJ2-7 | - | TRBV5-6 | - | TGTGCCAGCAGCTTAGGATTCCGACAGCCCTACGAGCAGTACTTC | CASSLGFRQPYEQYF
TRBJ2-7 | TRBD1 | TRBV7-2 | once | TGTGCCAGCAGCTTTTCGACAGGGCGCTCCTACGAGCAGTACTTC | CASSFSTGRSYEQYF
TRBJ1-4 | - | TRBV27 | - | TGTGCCAGCAGCCTCTCAACTAATGAAAAACTGTTTTTT | CASSLSTNEKLFF
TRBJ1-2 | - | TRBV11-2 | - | TGTGCCAGCAGCTTACTAGGGGTGTCTAGCTATGGCTACACCTTC | CASSLLGVSSYGYTF
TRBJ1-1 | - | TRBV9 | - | TGTGCCAGCAGCGTGGTCCCACAGGAAGGCACTGAAGCTTTCTTT | CASSVVPQEGTEAFF
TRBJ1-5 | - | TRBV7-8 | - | TGTGCCAGCAGCTTAGACCCGGATCAGCCCCAGCATTTT | CASSLDPDQPQHF
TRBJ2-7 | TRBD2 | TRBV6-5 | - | TGTGCCAGCAGTTACTCTAGCGGGGTTTACGAGCAGTACTTC | CASSYSSGVYEQYF
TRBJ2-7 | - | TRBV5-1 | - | TGCGCCAGCAGCTTGGGGCCCGGCGGGCTCTACGAGCAGTACTTC | CASSLGPGGLYEQYF
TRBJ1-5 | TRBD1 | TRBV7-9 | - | TGTGCCAGCAGCTTTGGTTTGGGAGACAGGGACAATCAGCCCCAGCATTTT | CASSFGLGDRDNQPQHF
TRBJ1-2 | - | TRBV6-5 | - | TGTGCCAGCAGTACCCCGGGCCTGGGGGGGTATGGCTACACCTTC | CASSTPGLGGYGYTF
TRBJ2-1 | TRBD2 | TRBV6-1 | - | TGTGCCAGCAGGACGGGACTAGACGCGGGTGAGCAGTTCTTC | CASRTGLDAGEQFF
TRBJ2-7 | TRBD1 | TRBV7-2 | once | TGTGCCAGCACCCCCGGGACAGGGGTAACCTACGAGCAGTACTTC | CASTPGTGVTYEQYF
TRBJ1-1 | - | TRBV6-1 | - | TGTGCCAGCAGTGATACACGCAAAGGGCGGGGTGAAGCTTTCTTT | CASSDTRKGRGEAFF
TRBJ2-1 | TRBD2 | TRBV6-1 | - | TGTGCCAGCCCCGTCGGAGCGGGGGGATACAATGAGCAGTTCTTC | CASPVGAGGYNEQFF
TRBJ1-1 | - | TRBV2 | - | TGTGCCAGCTTGCGGGCTGAAGCTTTCTTT | CASLRAEAFF
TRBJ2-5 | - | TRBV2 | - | TGTGCCAGTCTAGGCAGCCTTCCTCAAGAGACCCAGTACTTC | CASLGSLPQETQYF
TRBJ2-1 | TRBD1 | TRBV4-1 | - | TGCGCCAGCAGCGAAACTCACGGACAGGCCGATGAGCAGTTCTTC | CASSETHGQADEQFF
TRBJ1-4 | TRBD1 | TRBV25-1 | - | TGTGCCAGCAGTGCCTATCCGGGACAGTATTCAACTAATGAAAAACTGTTTTTT | CASSAYPGQYSTNEKLFF
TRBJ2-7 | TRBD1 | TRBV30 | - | TGTGCCTGGAGTGTGATCCTAGGACAGGGTAGGGTCTACGAGCAGTACTTC | CAWSVILGQGRVYEQYF
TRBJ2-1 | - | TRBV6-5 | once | TGTGCCAGCAGCCAGCTCAATGAGCAGTTCTTC | CASSQLNEQFF
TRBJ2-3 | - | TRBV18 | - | TGTGCCAGCTCACCTTCGGGAGCGGGCACAGATACGCAGTATTTT | CASSPSGAGTDTQYF
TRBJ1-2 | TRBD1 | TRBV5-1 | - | TGCGCCAGCAGCTTGGATCCGGGACAGAAGGCCTACACCTTC | CASSLDPGQKAYTF
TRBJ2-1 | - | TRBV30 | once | TGTGCCTGGAGTGTCGGGCACAACCGGAATGAGCAGTTCTTC | CAWSVGHNRNEQFF
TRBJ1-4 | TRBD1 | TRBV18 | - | TGTGCCAGCTCAAGGGACAGGGGAACAACTAATGAAAAACTGTTTTTT | CASSRDRGTTNEKLFF
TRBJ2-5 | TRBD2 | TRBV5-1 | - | TGCGCCAGCAGCTCTGGGACTAGCGGGGGGGCCACCCAGTACTTC | CASSSGTSGGATQYF